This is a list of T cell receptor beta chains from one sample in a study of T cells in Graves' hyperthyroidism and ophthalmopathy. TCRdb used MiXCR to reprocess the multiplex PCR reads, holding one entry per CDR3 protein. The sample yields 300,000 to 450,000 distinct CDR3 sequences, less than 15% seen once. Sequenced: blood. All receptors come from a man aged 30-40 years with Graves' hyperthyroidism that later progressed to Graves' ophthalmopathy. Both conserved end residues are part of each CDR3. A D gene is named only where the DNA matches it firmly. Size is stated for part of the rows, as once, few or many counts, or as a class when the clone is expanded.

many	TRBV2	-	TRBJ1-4	CASSRAATNEKLFF	TGTGCCAGCAGCCGAGCTGCAACTAATGAAAAACTGTTTTTT
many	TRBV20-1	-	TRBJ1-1	CSASSGYEAFF	TGCAGTGCTAGTTCCGGCTACGAAGCTTTCTTT
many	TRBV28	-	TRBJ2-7	CASSRRLLVRDKVWEQYF	TGTGCCAGCAGCCGAAGACTACTCGTCCGGGACAAGGTGTGGGAGCAGTACTTC
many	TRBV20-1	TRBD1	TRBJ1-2	CSARDFGRTGFGGYTF	TGCAGTGCTAGAGATTTTGGGAGGACAGGGTTCGGGGGCTACACCTTC
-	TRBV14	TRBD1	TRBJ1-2	CASSQVGQFYGYTF	TGTGCCAGCAGCCAAGTGGGACAGTTCTATGGCTACACCTTC
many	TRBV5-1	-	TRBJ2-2	CASSLVQGSTGELFF	TGCGCCAGCAGCTTGGTGCAGGGGAGCACCGGGGAGCTGTTTTTT
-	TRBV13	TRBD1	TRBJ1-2	CASSLTWMGQGSVGANYGYTF	TGTGCCAGCAGCTTAACATGGATGGGACAGGGGAGCGTGGGGGCTAACTATGGCTACACCTTC
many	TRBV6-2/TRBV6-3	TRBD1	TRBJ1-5	CASSYSPWDRGDQPQHF	TGTGCCAGCAGTTACTCTCCTTGGGACAGGGGTGATCAGCCCCAGCATTTT
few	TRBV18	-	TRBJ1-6	CASSTTAVSSYNSPLHF	TGTGCCAGCTCCACCACGGCCGTTAGCTCCTATAATTCACCCCTCCACTTT
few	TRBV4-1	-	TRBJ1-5	CASSQAAYRRGNQPQHF	TGCGCCAGCAGCCAAGCAGCATACAGGCGGGGAAATCAGCCCCAGCATTTT
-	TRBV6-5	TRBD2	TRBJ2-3	CASSYGDLRGAADTQYF	TGTGCCAGCAGTTACGGCGACTTGCGGGGGGCCGCAGATACGCAGTATTTT
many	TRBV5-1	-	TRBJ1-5	CASSLDSLLQPQHF	TGCGCCAGCAGCTTGGACAGCCTCCTTCAGCCCCAGCATTTT
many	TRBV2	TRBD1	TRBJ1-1	CASSEDPNRGTDLGEAFF	TGTGCCAGCAGTGAAGACCCCAACAGGGGTACGGATTTGGGTGAAGCTTTCTTT
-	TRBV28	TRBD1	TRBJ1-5	CASSSPGTGRPQHF	TGTGCCAGCAGTTCTCCCGGGACAGGGAGGCCCCAGCATTTT
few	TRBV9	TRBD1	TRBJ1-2	CASSVPGQTRGYTF	TGTGCCAGCAGCGTACCGGGACAGACCCGAGGCTACACCTTC
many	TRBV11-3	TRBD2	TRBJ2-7	CASSERGGTYEQYF	TGTGCCAGCAGTGAGCGGGGGGGAACCTACGAGCAGTACTTC
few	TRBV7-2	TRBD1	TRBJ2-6	CASSFFAGQGSLIHSGANVLTF	TGTGCCAGCAGCTTTTTTGCGGGACAGGGGTCATTAATCCACTCTGGGGCCAACGTCCTGACTTTC
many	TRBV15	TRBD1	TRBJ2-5	CATSRSGQGQETQYF	TGTGCCACCAGCAGAAGCGGACAGGGCCAGGAGACCCAGTACTTC
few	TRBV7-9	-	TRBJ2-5	CASSQSPETQYF	TGTGCCAGCAGCCAAAGTCCCGAGACCCAGTACTTC
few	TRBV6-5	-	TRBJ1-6	CASSYEGRNSPLHF	TGTGCCAGCAGTTACGAGGGGAGAAATTCACCCCTCCACTTT
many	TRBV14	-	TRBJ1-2	CASSQEDYGYTF	TGTGCCAGCAGCCAAGAAGACTATGGCTACACCTTC
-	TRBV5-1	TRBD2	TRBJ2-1	CASRAPGLATYNEQFF	TGCGCCAGCAGGGCCCCGGGACTAGCGACCTACAATGAGCAGTTCTTC
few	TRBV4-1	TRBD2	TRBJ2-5	CASSQGTSGGETQYF	TGCGCCAGCAGCCAGGGGACTAGCGGCGGGGAGACCCAGTACTTC
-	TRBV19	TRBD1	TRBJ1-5	CASSIGATGKPQHF	TGTGCCAGTAGTATAGGCGCGACAGGGAAGCCCCAGCATTTT
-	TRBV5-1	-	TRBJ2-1	CASSIRTNSYNEQFF	TGCGCCAGCAGCATTAGGACCAACTCCTACAATGAGCAGTTCTTC
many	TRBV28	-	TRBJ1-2	CASSWGRRPPDGYTF	TGTGCCAGCAGTTGGGGTCGACGCCCCCCGGATGGCTACACCTTC
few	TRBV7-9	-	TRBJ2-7	CASSSGAEYEQYF	TGTGCCAGCAGCTCCGGGGCGGAATACGAGCAGTACTTC
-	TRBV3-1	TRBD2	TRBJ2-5	CASSLREGETQYF	TGTGCCAGCAGCCTACGGGAGGGGGAGACCCAGTACTTC
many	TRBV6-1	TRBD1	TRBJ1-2	CASSEPTGGYYGYTF	TGTGCCAGCAGTGAACCGACAGGGGGCTACTATGGCTACACCTTC